These 32 T cell receptor beta chains originate from one sample sequenced in a study of metastatic and nonmetastatic thyroid tumors. Thyroid surgery had not been preceded by any treatment in any patient. TCRdb reassembled clones from the PCR reads with MiXCR. The sample carries 30,000 or so clones, around 30% recorded once. The specimen was blood. These receptors were collected from a female donor with papillary thyroid cancer or a benign thyroid nodule (not recorded which). Some clones in this sample may be carry-over from other donors' samples.

A word on this clone: One junction end does not reproduce the germline sequence, and a read error may be involved. In DNA, the CDR3 is TGTGCCAGCAGTAACTACAGGAACACTGACGCTTTCTTT. The encoded protein is CASSNYRNTDAFF. The chain links TRBV2 to TRBJ1-1; possibly TRBD1 for D (5 bases). Germline CDR1 SNHLY, CDR2 FYNNEI. CDR3 size: 13 residues.

The gene calls are TRBV6-1 and TRBJ2-1; weak D call: TRBD2 (6 bases). CDR1 MNHNS and CDR2 SASEGT come from the germline V gene. V was clipped by 0 bases and J by 6 bases, with 6 bases between them. The CDR3 contains 13 residues. CDR3 amino acids: CASSEAGGNEQFF. CDR3 bases: TGTGCCAGCAGTGAAGCGGGGGGCAATGAGCAGTTCTTC.

The chain recombines TRBV25-1 with TRBJ2-1; TRBD2 matches 8 bases. CDR3 length: 14 amino acids. Looked up from germline, CDR1 is MGHDK and CDR2 is SYGVNS. V trimming: 6 bases; J trimming: 9 bases; junction bases outside the gene matches: 10. The CDR3 is CASRRTGTSGEQFF. The CDR3 nucleotides read TGTGCCAGCAGGAGAACCGGGACTAGTGGTGAGCAGTTCTTC. The full variable domain, completed using reference TRBV25-1 and TRBJ2-1, is EADIYQTPRYLVIGTGKKITLECSQTMGHDKMYWYQQDPGMELHLIHYSYGVNSTEKGDLSSESTVSRIRTEHFPLTLESARPSHTSQYLCASRRTGTSGEQFFGPGTRLTVL.

The chain combines TRBV27 with TRBJ2-5, with a weak D call TRBD2 (6 bases). Deletions cut 4 bases from V and 5 bases from J, with 14 bases between. Looked up from germline, CDR1 is MNHEY and CDR2 is SMNVEV (reference sequence). The CDR3 spans 14 residues. This CDR3 is CASSSGRGWETQYF. As DNA, the CDR3 is TGTGCCAGCAGTTCCGGTCGGGGGTGGGAGACCCAGTACTTC.

This clone showed up many times. The V and J genes are TRBV20-1 and TRBJ2-5, with D perhaps assigned TRBD1 or TRBD2 (5 bases each). From germline, CDR1 is DFQATT and CDR2 SNEGSKA (reference sequence). The V end was cut by 0 bases, the J end by 1 base, with 12 bases between. The CDR3 has 15 amino acids. CDR3 amino acids: CSARDPRGSQETQYF. CDR3 DNA sequence: TGCAGTGCTAGAGACCCCCGGGGCTCCCAAGAGACCCAGTACTTC.

Many counts were recorded for this clone. V is TRBV20-1 and J is TRBJ2-3; a weak D match, TRBD2 (5 bases). The CDR3 sequence is 14 residues long. Germline assignment: CDR1 DFQATT and CDR2 SNEGSKA (reference sequence). The germline V and J ends were trimmed by 3 bases and 4 bases, with 14 bases remaining between them. CDR3 region: CSASPLKRADTQYF. The CDR3, as DNA: TGCAGTGCTAGCCCTCTTAAGAGGGCAGATACGCAGTATTTT.

This clone was found many times. One base away lies a much larger clone, so this may be a sequencing read error. As the CDR3 is not closed by the conserved phenylalanine or tryptophan, this likely results from a read error. J is TRBJ2-7 and V is TRBV19; either TRBD1 or TRBD2 may fit D (5 bases each). The V end lost 9 bases, the J end lost 3 bases, and 9 bases lay between the germline ends. The CDR3 has 11 residues. Germline V gene sequence: CDR1 LNHDA, CDR2 SQIVND (reference sequence). CDR3 in amino acids: CASRDGYEQYS. DNA for the CDR3: TGTGCCAGCCGGGACGGCTACGAGCAGTACTCC.

In DNA form, the CDR3 reads TGCAGTGCTAGTAGGCAGGGGTACGGCTACACCTTC. Its protein is CSASRQGYGYTF. This sequence joins TRBV20-1 and TRBJ1-2; tentatively, D is TRBD1 (6 bases). The length of the CDR3 is 12 residues. V gave up 3 bases and J gave up 8 bases, with 13 bases separating them. From germline, CDR1 is DFQATT and CDR2 SNEGSKA (reference sequence).

This clone was observed many times. The chain is built from TRBV7-3 and TRBJ2-5; D may be TRBD2 (5 bases). Germline lookup yields CDR1 SGHTA and CDR2 FQGTGA. V lost 3 bases and J 4 bases, leaving 12 bases between the germline ends. The CDR3 is made up of 14 amino acids. CDR3 coding DNA: TGTGCCAGCAGCTTGGCCGCGGCGGGAGAGACCCAGTACTTC. It encodes CASSLAAAGETQYF.

This clone was observed a handful of times. The chain carries TRBV28 and TRBJ2-7, with a weak D call TRBD2 (5 bases). Trimming took 5 bases from V and 6 from J, leaving 14 bases between them. Germline CDR1 MDHEN, CDR2 SYDVKM. The CDR3 is 13 amino acids. The CDR3 region has the DNA TGTGCCAGCAGTGATACTAGTCCTAGCGAGCAGTACTTC. It is translated as CASSDTSPSEQYF.

This clone has a count of ten or more. The CDR3 nucleotides read TGTGCCAGCAGTGCCGACCTTAACAGAAACTATGGCTACACCTTC. It yields the protein CASSADLNRNYGYTF. This chain joins TRBV2 and TRBJ1-2; D is unclear. Between the trimmed V and J ends, which lost 4 bases and 2 bases, there was a span of 14 bases. Germline V gene lookup returns CDR1 SNHLY and CDR2 FYNNEI. CDR3 size: 15 residues.

V usage is TRBV7-8 and J usage is TRBJ2-7; TRBD2 agrees at 7 bases. CDR1 is SGHVS and CDR2 is FQNEAQ in the germline V gene. V shed 1 base and J 6 bases; nucleotides not matched to a gene: 12. This CDR3 region has 16 residues. The CDR3 reads CASSLVTLGTTFEQYF. CDR3 DNA: TGTGCCAGCAGCTTAGTGACTCTTGGGACTACCTTCGAGCAGTACTTC. Together with reference TRBV7-8 and TRBJ2-7, the CDR3 gives the full variable domain: GAGVSQSPRYKVAKRGQDVALRCDPISGHVSLFWYQQALGQGPEFLTYFQNEAQLDKSGLPSDRFFAERPEGSVSTLKIQRTQQEDSAVYLCASSLVTLGTTFEQYFGPGTRLTVT.

The V and J genes are TRBV10-3 and TRBJ1-2, with a possible D match to TRBD1 (6 bases). Trimming stripped 3 bases from V and 7 bases from J, with 15 bases between. This CDR3 comprises 14 residues. The germline V gene has CDR1 ENHRY and CDR2 SYGVKD. The CDR3: CAISDEGGSCGYTF. CDR3 coding DNA: TGTGCCATCAGTGACGAAGGGGGGTCCTGTGGCTACACCTTC.

This clone turned up a few times. The chain uses TRBV27 and TRBJ2-7, with TRBD1 identical over 8 bases. This CDR3 spans 16 amino acids. Germline V gene lookup returns CDR1 MNHEY and CDR2 SMNVEV (reference sequence). After removal of 1 base from V and 2 bases from J, the junction contained 7 bases not matched to a gene. The chain's CDR3 is CASSLYQGQVPYEQYF. The CDR3 bases are TGTGCCAGCAGTTTATATCAGGGACAGGTTCCCTACGAGCAGTACTTC.

This clone showed up many times. The chain is built from TRBV4-2 and TRBJ2-5, with TRBD2 identical over 14 bases. Germline V gene data show CDR1 as LGHNA and CDR2 as YNFKEQ. This CDR3 is built from 17 residues. V trimming: 1 base; J trimming: 4 bases; junction bases outside the gene matches: 5. This CDR3 reads CASSQVRGLAGVETQYF. CDR3 bases: TGTGCCAGCAGCCAAGTAAGGGGACTAGCGGGAGTAGAGACCCAGTACTTC.

About this clone: Additional DNA sequences in this sample encode the identical CDR3. The V call is TRBV15, the J call TRBJ1-1; D may be TRBD1 (6 bases). Between the trimmed V and J ends, which lost 3 bases and 3 bases, there was a span of 14 bases. Per germline, CDR1 LNHNV and CDR2 YYDKDF (reference sequence). CDR3 length: 15 residues. As DNA, the CDR3 is TGTGCCACCAGCAGGGATGGGGGGCGGGACACTGAAGCTTTCTTT. Residues: CATSRDGGRDTEAFF.

This clone was picked up many times. The chain is built from TRBV19 and TRBJ2-1; D possibly corresponds to TRBD2 (6 bases). The germline CDR1 and CDR2 sequences are LNHDA and SQIVND (reference sequence). The CDR3 runs to 15 residues. V was trimmed by 8 bases and J by 7 bases, leaving 21 bases between them. The CDR3 sequence is CASRRGGPSGNEQFF. In nucleotides, the CDR3 is TGTGCCAGTCGGAGAGGAGGGCCCTCGGGGAATGAGCAGTTCTTC.

In this sample, this clone turned up many times. V and J are TRBV27 and TRBJ2-7, with 11 bases matching TRBD2. The CDR3 runs 14 residues. The V and J ends lost 9 bases and 0 bases, in that order; junction bases with no gene match: 4. Germline V gene lookup returns CDR1 MNHEY and CDR2 SMNVEV (reference sequence). The CDR3 region is CASSGTSGSYEQYF. DNA for the CDR3: TGTGCCAGTTCAGGGACTAGCGGCTCCTACGAGCAGTACTTC.

The chain has TRBV12-3 or TRBV12-4 and TRBJ2-2, with TRBD1 matching over 7 bases. V dropped 6 bases and J dropped 7; count of bases not matched to a gene: 5. CDR3 length: 13 residues. The CDR3 protein is CASRRGRNGELFF. CDR3 nucleotide sequence: TGTGCCAGCAGAAGGGGGCGAAACGGGGAGCTGTTTTTT.

The chain couples TRBV5-1 to TRBJ1-1; D perhaps matches TRBD1 (6 bases). The CDR3 consists of 14 residues. Germline assignment: CDR1 SGHRS and CDR2 YFSETQ. Trimming cost V 4 bases and J 1 base, with 11 bases left between them. The CDR3 protein is CASSQTGENTEAFF. The CDR3 region has the DNA TGCGCCAGCAGCCAGACAGGCGAGAACACTGAAGCTTTCTTT. Combining the CDR3 with reference TRBV5-1 and TRBJ1-1 gives the whole variable domain KAGVTQTPRYLIKTRGQQVTLSCSPISGHRSVSWYQQTPGQGLQFLFEYFSETQRNKGNFPGRFSGRQFSNSRSEMNVSTLELGDSALYLCASSQTGENTEAFFGQGTRLTVV.

This clone was seen many times. This chain joins TRBV20-1 and TRBJ2-1; 14 bases are a match to TRBD2. The CDR3 consists of 15 residues. Germline V gene lookup returns CDR1 DFQATT and CDR2 SNEGSKA (reference sequence). The trim removed 8 bases at V and 8 bases at J, leaving 11 bases unmatched. This chain's CDR3 is CSLLIGTSGSDEQFF. Written as DNA, the CDR3 is TGCAGTCTACTAATTGGGACTAGCGGGAGTGATGAGCAGTTCTTC.

Ten or more counts support this clone. The chain has TRBV4-3 and TRBJ2-1; D gene uncertain. Trimming left V 0 bases short and J 4 bases short, with 10 bases between. The CDR3 has 15 residues. Germline CDR1 is LGHNA and CDR2 is YSLEER. For the CDR3, the DNA is TGCGCCAGCAGCCAAGAAAGAGAGACGTACAATGAGCAGTTCTTC. Amino acid sequence: CASSQERETYNEQFF.

This clone was observed many times. The V gene is TRBV29-1, the J gene TRBJ2-7, with 8 nucleotides matching TRBD1. Looked up from germline, CDR1 is SQVTM and CDR2 is ANQGSEA. With 4 bases clipped from V and 5 bases from J, the junction kept 4 bases outside the gene matches. The CDR3 is 12 residues long. The CDR3 nucleotides are TGCAGCGTTGGACAGGGGACAGACGAGCAGTACTTC. As protein: CSVGQGTDEQYF.

The chain links TRBV6-2 or TRBV6-3 to TRBJ2-3; TRBD1 matches at 12 bases. Germline CDR1 reads MNHEY; CDR2 reads SVGEGT. The trim removed 0 bases at V and 4 bases at J, leaving 5 bases unmatched. The CDR3 sequence is 17 residues long. The CDR3 nucleotides read TGTGCCAGCAGTTACTCGAAGGGGACAGGGGGCTCAGATACGCAGTATTTT. It codes for CASSYSKGTGGSDTQYF.

At least ten counts were recorded for this clone. The J gene is TRBJ2-7, the V gene TRBV14; possible D gene TRBD2, 6 bases. The CDR3 has 13 residues. The ends were cut back, 2 bases at V and 5 bases at J, with 10 bases in the middle. Looked up from germline, CDR1 is SGHDN and CDR2 is FVKESK. CDR3 loop: CASSQSGRHEQYF. CDR3 coding DNA: TGTGCCAGCAGCCAATCCGGGAGACACGAGCAGTACTTC.

This clone has just a few counts. A read error may produce the germline difference seen at one junction end. This rearrangement joins TRBV19 to TRBJ1-6; 7 bases match TRBD1. The CDR3 extends over 15 amino acids. Looked up from germline, CDR1 is LNHDA and CDR2 is SQIVND (reference sequence). The CDR3 sequence: CASSFGQAARSPIHF. The CDR3 DNA reads TGTGCCAGTAGTTTCGGACAGGCAGCGCGTTCACCCATCCACTTT.

This rearrangement joins TRBV13 to TRBJ2-2, with 7 positions matching TRBD2. Per the germline V gene, CDR1 is PRHDT and CDR2 is FYEKMQ (reference sequence). V shed 5 bases and J 1 base; nucleotides not matched to a gene: 7. This CDR3 region has 16 residues. The CDR3 protein is CASSQRLALNTGELFF. The DNA of the CDR3 is TGTGCCAGCAGCCAACGACTAGCCCTGAACACCGGGGAGCTGTTTTTT.

On this clone itself: At one boundary the junction diverges from the germline segment, which might be a read error. This sequence joins TRBV30 and TRBJ2-6, with 7 bases lining up with TRBD1. In germline, CDR1 is GTSNPN, CDR2 SVGIG (reference sequence). The CDR3 sequence is 20 residues long. CDR3 in DNA: TGTGCCTGGAGTGTATTGACAGGGCGCAAATCCAGCTCTGGGGCCAACTTCCTGACTTTC. As protein: CAWSVLTGRKSSSGANFLTF.

This clone was observed at least ten times. The rearrangement links TRBV19 to TRBJ1-5, with 8 nucleotides matching TRBD1. V shed 1 base and J 1 base; nucleotides not matched to a gene: 0. This CDR3 is built from 15 residues. The germline gives CDR1 LNHDA, CDR2 SQIVND (reference sequence). The CDR3 protein is CASSIGQGSNQPQHF. The CDR3 DNA reads TGTGCCAGTAGTATAGGACAGGGGAGCAATCAGCCCCAGCATTTT. Using reference TRBV19 and TRBJ1-5 for the parts outside the CDR3, the full variable domain is DGGITQSPKYLFRKEGQNVTLSCEQNLNHDAMYWYRQDPGQGLRLIYYSQIVNDFQKGDIAEGYSVSREKKESFPLTVTSAQKNPTAFYLCASSIGQGSNQPQHFGDGTRLSIL.

This clone came up a few times. J is TRBJ1-2 and V is TRBV11-3; 8 bases fit TRBD1. CDR1 and CDR2 (germline): SGHNT, YENEEA. CDR3 size: 15 residues. V gave up 3 bases and J gave up 4 bases; unmatched junction bases: 7. CDR3: CASSFSTGAAYGYTF. The CDR3 bases are TGTGCCAGCAGCTTTTCGACAGGGGCGGCCTATGGCTACACCTTC.

This clone was seen at least ten times. The gene calls are TRBV25-1 and TRBJ2-3; the D is unclear. The germline V and J ends were trimmed by 3 bases and 6 bases, with 13 bases remaining between them. The V gene's germline CDR1 is MGHDK and CDR2 SYGVNS. The CDR3 is made up of 14 amino acids. CDR3 amino acids: CASSDDDARDTQYF. In DNA, the CDR3 is TGTGCCAGCAGTGATGACGACGCTCGGGATACGCAGTATTTT.

Note on this clone: One end of the junction does not line up with germline, which may come from a read error. The chain links TRBV25-1 to TRBJ1-1; D not certain. The CDR3 runs to 13 residues. Germline assignment: CDR1 MGHDK and CDR2 SYGVNS. CDR3 sequence: CASSEGLYTEGFF. For the CDR3, the DNA is TGTGCCAGCAGTGAAGGTCTGTACACTGAAGGTTTCTTT.